These 15 T cell receptor beta chains share one sample of origin, sequenced in a study of blood T cells in healthy people across ages. A sample-barcoded 5' primer and a J-beta primer mix were used in a second PCR of about 7 to 12 cycles. TCRdb passed the 5' RACE reads through MiXCR, listing each CDR3 protein once. The sample consists of about 1,500,000 distinct CDR3 sequences, 28% of them appearing once. Sequencing input: blood. These receptors all come from a woman aged 30 to 39 in good health.

Regarding this clonotype: One junction end disagrees with the germline gene, perhaps due to a read error. The V call is TRBV28, the J call TRBJ2-5, with TRBD2 identical over 8 bases. CDR1 and CDR2 (germline): MDHEN, SYDVKM. CDR3 size: 16 residues. The CDR3 DNA is TGTGCCGGCAGTCGGGGGGGCCCAGGGCCCCCAGGGACCCAGTACTTC. Encoded protein: CAGSRGGPGPPGTQYF.

The chain employs TRBV7-2 and TRBJ2-3, with 7 bases that match TRBD2. The V segment lost 4 bases and the J segment 3 bases; nucleotides outside the gene matches: 7. Germline V lookup: CDR1 SGHTA, CDR2 FQGNSA. The CDR3 has 15 residues. The CDR3 coding sequence is TGTGCCAGCAGCTCGCGGGACTACAATACAGATACGCAGTATTTT. Translated, it gives CASSSRDYNTDTQYF. Full variable domain (remainder filled in from reference TRBV7-2 and TRBJ2-3): GAGVSQSPSNKVTEKGKDVELRCDPISGHTALYWYRQSLGQGLEFLIYFQGNSAPDKSGLPSDRFSAERTGGSVSTLTIQRTQQEDSAVYLCASSSRDYNTDTQYFGPGTRLTVL.

This clonotype was counted many times. J is TRBJ2-7 and V is TRBV28, with D perhaps TRBD1 (5 bases). CDR3 length equals 12 residues. CDR1 is MDHEN, CDR2 SYDVKM, per germline. V was pared by 1 base and J by 9 bases, with 10 bases between. CDR3 loop: CASSLSREGQYF. Here the CDR3 DNA reads TGTGCCAGCAGTTTATCCAGGGAAGGGCAGTACTTC.

There are a few counts of this clonotype. The CDR3, as DNA: TGCAGTGCTCCAGGATCGCGTGAAAAACTGTTTTTT. It yields the protein CSAPGSREKLFF. This sequence joins TRBV20-1 and TRBJ1-4; D is unclear. Trimming cost V 5 bases and J 7 bases, with 11 bases left between them. Per germline, CDR1 DFQATT and CDR2 SNEGSKA (reference sequence). CDR3 length: 12 amino acids.

This clonotype came up a few times. V usage is TRBV24-1 and J usage is TRBJ1-5; D is undetermined. Germline values: CDR1 KGHDR, CDR2 SFDVKD. Trimming removed 0 bases from V and 7 bases from J, with 12 bases in between. The CDR3 has 15 residues. The CDR3 loop is CATSDLVAGRQPQHF. For the CDR3, the DNA is TGTGCCACCAGTGATTTGGTGGCAGGCAGGCAGCCCCAGCATTTT.

The chain links TRBV20-1 to TRBJ2-7; TRBD2 matches 9 bases. CDR1 and CDR2 from the germline V gene are DFQATT and SNEGSKA (reference sequence). The CDR3 contains 18 residues. With 0 bases clipped from V and 9 bases from J, the junction kept 21 bases outside the gene matches. The CDR3 coding sequence is TGCAGTGCTAGAGATAAAGGTCTTGAGGACGCTAGCGGGACGCGGCAGTACTTC. Its translation is CSARDKGLEDASGTRQYF.

Only a few counts were recorded for this clonotype. The V and J genes are TRBV4-1 and TRBJ2-4; 11 positions agree with TRBD2. Germline CDR1 and CDR2: MGHRA and YSYEKL. The CDR3 is 18 amino acids. V lost 1 base, J lost 0 bases, and 5 bases stayed unmatched. The CDR3 sequence is CASSQGAGLAVAKNIQYF. CDR3 coding DNA: TGCGCCAGCAGCCAAGGAGCGGGACTAGCGGTAGCCAAAAACATTCAGTACTTC.

The chain joins TRBV20-1 to TRBJ2-7; TRBD2 matches at 8 bases. CDR3 length: 16 residues. Germline V gene lookup returns CDR1 DFQATT and CDR2 SNEGSKA (reference sequence). V was clipped by 1 base and J by 0 bases; unmatched bases: 8. CDR3 in DNA: TGCAGTGCTAGAGGGCTCGGGGGGGACCCCTCCTACGAGCAGTACTTC. Amino acids: CSARGLGGDPSYEQYF.

The chain recombines TRBV7-2 with TRBJ2-7; 10 bases are a match to TRBD2. The ends lost 2 bases at V and 2 bases at J; junction bases unmatched: 6. Germline CDR1 is SGHTA and CDR2 is FQGNSA. CDR3 size: 16 residues. The CDR3 region is CASSLTSGEQAYEQYF. CDR3 sequence (DNA): TGTGCCAGCAGCTTAACTAGCGGGGAGCAGGCCTACGAGCAGTACTTC.

V is TRBV12-3 or TRBV12-4 and J is TRBJ2-3; D may be TRBD1 (6 bases). Trimming took off 1 base at V and 0 bases at J, with 11 bases between the two ends. The CDR3 is 16 amino acids. CDR3 region: CASSLDWGLSTDTQYF. DNA for the CDR3: TGTGCCAGCAGTTTAGACTGGGGGCTTAGCACAGATACGCAGTATTTT.

There are a few counts of this clonotype. This rearrangement joins TRBV14 to TRBJ1-4; TRBD1 matches at 8 bases. J gave up 6 bases and V 4 bases, and 10 bases lay outside the gene matches. Germline V lookup: CDR1 SGHDN, CDR2 FVKESK. CDR3 length: 16 amino acids. The CDR3 loop is CASSPGGMGQDEKLFF. In DNA, the CDR3 is TGTGCCAGCAGCCCCGGCGGAATGGGACAGGATGAAAAACTGTTTTTT.

This clonotype was counted only a few times. The gene calls are TRBV4-1 and TRBJ2-3; 8 positions agree with TRBD2. This CDR3 spans 19 amino acids. Germline CDR1 is MGHRA and CDR2 is YSYEKL. Germline trimming cut 0 bases from V and 3 bases from J; bases unmatched to any gene: 14. The CDR3 protein is CASSQEPAGGGVETDTQYF. The CDR3 DNA follows: TGCGCCAGCAGCCAAGAACCCGCGGGGGGAGGTGTAGAAACAGATACGCAGTATTTT.

The chain uses TRBV7-2 and TRBJ2-1, with 7 bases aligning to TRBD1. The germline gives CDR1 SGHTA, CDR2 FQGNSA. V was clipped by 2 bases and J by 4 bases; unmatched bases: 11. The CDR3 is 17 residues long. CDR3 loop: CASSLRVSMTGYNEQFF. DNA of the CDR3: TGTGCCAGCAGCTTAAGGGTGTCCATGACAGGGTACAATGAGCAGTTCTTC. The variable domain in full, with the rest retrieved from reference TRBV7-2 and TRBJ2-1, is GAGVSQSPSNKVTEKGKDVELRCDPISGHTALYWYRQSLGQGLEFLIYFQGNSAPDKSGLPSDRFSAERTGGSVSTLTIQRTQQEDSAVYLCASSLRVSMTGYNEQFFGPGTRLTVL.

This clonotype was detected many times. The rearrangement uses TRBV10-3 and TRBJ2-7; 7 positions match TRBD1. V was clipped by 4 bases and J by 2 bases; unmatched bases: 5. The CDR3 has 14 residues. Germline CDR1 is ENHRY and CDR2 is SYGVKD. The CDR3 DNA reads as TGTGCCATCAGTGCAGACAGGGCCGCCTACGAGCAGTACTTC. Its translation: CAISADRAAYEQYF.

Details on this clonotype: Relative to the germline gene, one junction end is altered; a read error may explain this. J is TRBJ2-7 and V is TRBV7-4; TRBD2 might be the D (6 bases). This CDR3 is built from 19 residues. The germline V gene has CDR1 SGHVT and CDR2 SQSDAQ. The CDR3 nucleotides read TGTGCCGGCAGCTTGCTTAGCGGACGATCTCTGGAGGGCGCCTACGAGCAGTACTTC. This encodes CAGSLLSGRSLEGAYEQYF.